This T cell receptor (beta chain) was recorded in a study of human T cells and chemical hapten exposure. Study outcomes and limitations: Those TCRs sitting above 1 in 1000 frequency stayed the same with DPC sensitization.

TCRdb recomputed calls from the RACE reads with MiXCR, one row per CDR3 protein. The sample shows some 98,000 distinct CDR3 sequences, 10% to 13% of them seen only once. This clonotype turned up a few times. Its antigen is unidentified. Time point noted: pre-sensitization, week 0. The sample's treatment: therapeutic diphenylcyclopropenone sensitization with weekly scalp DPC. Trimming pared 0 bases from V and 3 bases from J, leaving 12 bases between. The length of the CDR3 is 14 residues. In germline, CDR1 is GTSNPN, CDR2 SVGIG (reference sequence). This TCR was sampled from a woman aged 60-75 years with alopecia areata. Some clones in this sample may be carry-over from other donors' samples. This specimen was whole blood, taken in connection with sensitization to the hapten diphenylcyclopropenone (DPC). The chain recombines TRBV30 with TRBJ2-7; unclear D gene. Written as DNA, the CDR3 is TGTGCCTGGAGTGTTTCATTGGTACTCTACGAGCAGTACTTC. Its protein is CAWSVSLVLYEQYF.